Sequencing of this TCR beta chain was carried out in a study of T-cell reconstitution after alpha-beta-depleted transplantation in children. Unique molecular identifiers featured in how the TCRbeta library was prepared. Using its own MiXCR run on the PCR reads, TCRdb lists one record per CDR3 protein. The sample shows fewer than 700,000 distinct CDR3 sequences, 20% to 25% of them seen only once. The study's findings and limits: When one year had passed after transplant, most T-cell counts and diversity came from newly produced T cells. Several hundred expanded graft clones reportedly gave rise to the alpha-beta T cells present about two months after transplant. Surviving recipient T cells and thymic progenitors underlay high day-60 TCRbeta diversity in some patients.

This clonotype was found a few times. The target antigen is unknown. CDR1 is DFQATT and CDR2 is SNEGSKA in the germline V gene (reference sequence). The length of the CDR3 is 15 residues. V shed 5 bases, J shed 1 base, and the junction held 9 bases outside the gene matches. The chain joins TRBV20-1 to TRBJ2-3; TRBD2 matches at 7 bases. The sequence was obtained from a boy under two years old who had a stem cell transplant for acute myeloid leukemia, so the T cells may come from the graft donor. The sequenced sample was PBMCs, mostly from graft donor cells, obtained 360 days after TCRalphabeta/CD19-depleted stem cell transplant. The CDR3 loop reads CSAPERGTRTDTQYF. The DNA of the CDR3 is TGCAGTGCTCCCGAGCGGGGAACCCGCACAGATACGCAGTATTTT.